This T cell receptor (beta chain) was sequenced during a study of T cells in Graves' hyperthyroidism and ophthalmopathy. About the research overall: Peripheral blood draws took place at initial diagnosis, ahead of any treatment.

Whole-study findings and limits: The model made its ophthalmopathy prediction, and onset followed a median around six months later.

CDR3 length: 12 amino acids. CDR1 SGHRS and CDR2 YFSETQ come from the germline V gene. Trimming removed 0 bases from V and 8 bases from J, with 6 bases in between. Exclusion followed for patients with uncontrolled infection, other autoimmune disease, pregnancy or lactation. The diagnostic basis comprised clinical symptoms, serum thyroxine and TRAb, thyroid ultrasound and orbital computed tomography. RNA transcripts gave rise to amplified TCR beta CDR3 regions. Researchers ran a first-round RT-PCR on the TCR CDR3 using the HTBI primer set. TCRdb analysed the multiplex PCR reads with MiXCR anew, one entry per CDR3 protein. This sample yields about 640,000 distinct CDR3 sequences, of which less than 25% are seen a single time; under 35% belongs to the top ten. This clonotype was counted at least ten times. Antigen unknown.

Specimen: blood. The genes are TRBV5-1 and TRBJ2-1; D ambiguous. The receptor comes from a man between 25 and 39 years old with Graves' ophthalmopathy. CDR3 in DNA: TGCGCCAGCAGCTTGGTGTCTTATGAGCAGTTCTTC. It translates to CASSLVSYEQFF.